This T cell receptor beta chain derives from a study of T cells after yellow fever vaccination. Study observations and caveats: The secondary response peaked faster, at day 5 versus 15, but was weaker. High-abundance clonotypes from the bulk population could contaminate FACS-sorted repertoires. Clonotypes appearing in both CD4 and CD8 compartments existed, and their share was small.

TCRdb called the 5' RACE reads again in MiXCR, with one record for every CDR3 protein. This sample carries 400,000 or so distinct CDR3 sequences, around 6.5% of them seen once, and the ten largest clones take about 15%. This CDR3 is built from 13 residues. Germline V gene lookup returns CDR1 SGHRS and CDR2 YFSETQ. Trimming cost V 1 base and J 4 bases, with 9 bases left between them. This clonotype was counted many times. Antigen specificity is unknown. The sequenced sample was PBMCs, obtained 5 days after the yellow fever booster vaccination. The gene calls are TRBV5-1 and TRBJ2-7; D call uncertain. The TCR was taken from a man aged 25-45 years who received the YFV17D yellow fever vaccine. As DNA, the CDR3 is TGCGCCAGCAGCTTGAACCCCGAGTACGAGCAGTACTTC. It codes for CASSLNPEYEQYF.